This T cell receptor beta chain was found in a study of T cells in Graves' hyperthyroidism and ophthalmopathy. General observations from the study: The authors' 13 V-J model separated ophthalmopathy from stable hyperthyroidism.

Exclusion followed for patients with uncontrolled infection, other autoimmune disease, pregnancy or lactation. Used for diagnoses were clinical symptoms, serum thyroxine and TRAb, thyroid ultrasound and orbital computed tomography. This CDR3 is built from 13 residues. V was clipped by 2 bases and J by 5 bases, with 11 bases between them. CDR1 and CDR2 (germline): GTSNPN, SVGIG (reference sequence). Amplification of TCR beta CDR3 regions used RNA as the template. Using the HTBI primer set, a first-round RT-PCR was run on the TCR CDR3. TCRdb used MiXCR to reprocess the multiplex PCR reads, holding one entry per CDR3 protein. The data hold approximately 590,000 distinct CDR3 sequences, with more than 15% observed a single time. This clonotype was counted many times. The antigen remains unidentified.

The sample taken for sequencing was blood. The clonotype originates from a woman under 40 with Graves' hyperthyroidism. V usage is TRBV30 and J usage is TRBJ2-3; possible D gene TRBD2, 6 bases. The CDR3 sequence: CAWSWRLEDTQYF. CDR3 DNA sequence: TGTGCCTGGAGTTGGAGACTAGAAGATACGCAGTATTTT.